Described below is a single T cell receptor (beta chain) sequence and its context. Its antigen is unknown. Alongside a J-beta primer mix, a sample-barcoded 5' primer served in a second PCR lasting roughly 6 to 11 cycles. One entry per CDR3 protein, called by TCRdb with MiXCR from the 5' RACE reads. This table has around 1,100,000 distinct CDR3 sequences, roughly two fifths appearing once. This sample stems from a study of blood T cells in healthy people across ages. Findings and limits, study-wide: A roughly linear fall in TCR beta diversity per million T cells was seen with increasing age. Diversity of TCR beta correlated strongly with naive T cell percentage.

The CDR3 has 13 residues. Looked up from germline, CDR1 is MNHNS and CDR2 is SASEGT. Trimming stripped 1 base from V and 6 bases from J, with 7 bases between. The source material was blood. V usage is TRBV6-1 and J usage is TRBJ1-5; the D is unclear. The receptor was isolated from a man aged 18 to 29 in good health. CDR3 residues: CASSEEGIQPQHF. CDR3 nucleotide sequence: TGTGCCAGCAGTGAAGAGGGTATTCAGCCCCAGCATTTT.